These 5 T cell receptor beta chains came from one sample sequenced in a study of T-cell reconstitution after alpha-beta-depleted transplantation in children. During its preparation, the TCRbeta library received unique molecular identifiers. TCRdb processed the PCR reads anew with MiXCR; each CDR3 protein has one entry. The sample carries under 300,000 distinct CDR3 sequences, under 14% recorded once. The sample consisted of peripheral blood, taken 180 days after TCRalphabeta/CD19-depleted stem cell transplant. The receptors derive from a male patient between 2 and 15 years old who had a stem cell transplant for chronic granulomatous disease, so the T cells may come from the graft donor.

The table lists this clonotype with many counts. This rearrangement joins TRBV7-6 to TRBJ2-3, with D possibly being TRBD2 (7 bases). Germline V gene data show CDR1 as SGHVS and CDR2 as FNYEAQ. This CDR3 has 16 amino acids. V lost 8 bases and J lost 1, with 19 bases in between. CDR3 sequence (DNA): TGTGCCAGCTCCCCGAGGGGGGGAAAGGGCACAGATACGCAGTATTTT. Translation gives CASSPRGGKGTDTQYF.

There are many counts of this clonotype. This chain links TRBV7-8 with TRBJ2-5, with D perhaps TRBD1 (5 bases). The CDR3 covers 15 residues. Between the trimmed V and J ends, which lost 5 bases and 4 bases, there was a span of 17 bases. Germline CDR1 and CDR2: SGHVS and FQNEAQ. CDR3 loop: CASSVRRQRGETQYF. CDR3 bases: TGTGCCAGCAGCGTAAGACGCCAAAGGGGAGAGACCCAGTACTTC.

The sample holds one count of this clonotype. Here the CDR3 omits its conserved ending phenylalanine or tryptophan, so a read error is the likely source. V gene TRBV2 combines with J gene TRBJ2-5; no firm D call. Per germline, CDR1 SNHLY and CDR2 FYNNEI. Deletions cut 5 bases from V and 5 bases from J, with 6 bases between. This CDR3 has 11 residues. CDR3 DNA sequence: TGTGCCAGCAGTCCCGTGGAGACCCAGTACCTC. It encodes CASSPVETQYL.

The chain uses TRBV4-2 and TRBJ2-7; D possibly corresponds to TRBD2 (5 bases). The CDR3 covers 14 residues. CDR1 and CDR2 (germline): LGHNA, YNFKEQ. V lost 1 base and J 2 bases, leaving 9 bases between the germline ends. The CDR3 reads CASSQVASTYEQYF. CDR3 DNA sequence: TGTGCCAGCAGCCAAGTAGCGTCTACCTACGAGCAGTACTTC.

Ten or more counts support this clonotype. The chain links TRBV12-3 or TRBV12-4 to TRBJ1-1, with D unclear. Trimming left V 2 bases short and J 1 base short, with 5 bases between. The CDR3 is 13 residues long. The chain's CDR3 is CASSLHRNTEAFF. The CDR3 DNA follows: TGTGCCAGCAGTTTACACAGGAACACTGAAGCTTTCTTT.